Listed below are T cell receptor beta chains from one sample, sequenced in a study of human T cells and chemical hapten exposure. MiXCR, applied by TCRdb to the RACE reads, yields one record per CDR3 protein. There are roughly 200,000 distinct CDR3 sequences in the sample; around 23% occur only once, and 2% to 2.5% lies in the top ten. The sample was whole blood, taken in connection with sensitization to the hapten diphenylcyclopropenone (DPC). These TCRs come from a woman in her thirties or forties with alopecia areata. Some clones in this sample may be carry-over from other donors' samples. Each CDR3 is given with its conserved first and last residue. Fields, in order: J gene, V gene, clone size, D gene, CDR3 DNA, CDR3 protein. D genes are given only for firm matches. Some rows mark clone size as missing; the rest say once, few, many or name a class of expanded clone.

j_call: TRBJ1-5; v_call: TRBV20-1; clone_size: .; d_call: TRBD1; cdr3_nt: TGCAGTGCTAGGTACAGGGGACGCCAGCCCCAGCATTTT; cdr3_aa: CSARYRGRQPQHF
j_call: TRBJ1-4; v_call: TRBV10-3; clone_size: few; d_call: .; cdr3_nt: TGTGCCATCAGTAGAGGGGACGGAGTTGGGGAAAAACTGTTTTTT; cdr3_aa: CAISRGDGVGEKLFF
j_call: TRBJ2-6; v_call: TRBV28; clone_size: .; d_call: .; cdr3_nt: TGTGCCAGCAGCACCAATCCCCAAGCGGGTACCTCTGGGGCCAACGTCCTGACTTTC; cdr3_aa: CASSTNPQAGTSGANVLTF
j_call: TRBJ2-1; v_call: TRBV18; clone_size: few; d_call: TRBD1; cdr3_nt: TGTGCCAGCTCACCCGAGCAAGGACAGGGGCCGTTCTTC; cdr3_aa: CASSPEQGQGPFF
j_call: TRBJ2-1; v_call: TRBV5-1; clone_size: .; d_call: TRBD2; cdr3_nt: TGCGCCAGCAGCTTTGGCGGGACTAAGAATGAGCAGTTCTTC; cdr3_aa: CASSFGGTKNEQFF
j_call: TRBJ2-1; v_call: TRBV5-1; clone_size: few; d_call: TRBD2; cdr3_nt: TGCGCCAGCAGCTTGGATGGGAGCGGGAGGGCCAGTGAGCAGTTCTTC; cdr3_aa: CASSLDGSGRASEQFF
j_call: TRBJ2-7; v_call: TRBV5-1; clone_size: few; d_call: .; cdr3_nt: TGCGCCAGCAGCTTGGAAGGGGAAGACTACGAGCAGTACTTC; cdr3_aa: CASSLEGEDYEQYF
j_call: TRBJ2-2; v_call: TRBV12-3/TRBV12-4; clone_size: .; d_call: .; cdr3_nt: TGTGCCAGCAGCCGGAGGGATGCCGGGGAGCTGTTTTTT; cdr3_aa: CASSRRDAGELFF
j_call: TRBJ2-1; v_call: TRBV20-1; clone_size: .; d_call: .; cdr3_nt: TGCAGTGCTAGAGTTGGGTTCTCTTTATCCTACAATGAGCAGTTCTTC; cdr3_aa: CSARVGFSLSYNEQFF
j_call: TRBJ1-4; v_call: TRBV20-1; clone_size: .; d_call: .; cdr3_nt: TGCAGTGCTAGAAGGGGGGCTGTGGATGAAAAACTGTTTTTT; cdr3_aa: CSARRGAVDEKLFF
j_call: TRBJ2-1; v_call: TRBV29-1; clone_size: few; d_call: TRBD2; cdr3_nt: TGCAGCGGAGCCGCTAGCGGATCCTACAATGAGCAGTTCTTC; cdr3_aa: CSGAASGSYNEQFF
j_call: TRBJ1-1; v_call: TRBV12-3/TRBV12-4; clone_size: few; d_call: .; cdr3_nt: TGTGCCAGCAGTTTTAGGGGAGGCTCTGAAGCTTTCTTT; cdr3_aa: CASSFRGGSEAFF
j_call: TRBJ2-5; v_call: TRBV28; clone_size: few; d_call: .; cdr3_nt: TGTGCCAGCAGTTTTGAGGGTATTGAGACCCAGTACTTC; cdr3_aa: CASSFEGIETQYF
j_call: TRBJ1-6; v_call: TRBV12-3/TRBV12-4; clone_size: once; d_call: TRBD1; cdr3_nt: TGTGCCAGCAGTTCCCTGACAGGGTTCAATTCATCCCTCCACTTT; cdr3_aa: CASSSLTGFNSSLHF
j_call: TRBJ1-1; v_call: TRBV6-5; clone_size: .; d_call: .; cdr3_nt: TGTGCCAGCAGTTACAGGGCCTCGAACACTGAAGCTTTCTTT; cdr3_aa: CASSYRASNTEAFF
j_call: TRBJ2-2; v_call: TRBV18; clone_size: .; d_call: .; cdr3_nt: TGTGCCAGCTCACCGTCCTCCGGGGAGCTGTTTTTT; cdr3_aa: CASSPSSGELFF
j_call: TRBJ1-1; v_call: TRBV6-2/TRBV6-3; clone_size: .; d_call: TRBD1; cdr3_nt: TGTGCCAGCAGTTACCTCACAGGGGTCACTGAAGCTTTCTTT; cdr3_aa: CASSYLTGVTEAFF
j_call: TRBJ1-3; v_call: TRBV5-6; clone_size: .; d_call: .; cdr3_nt: TGTGCCAGCAGCTTGGTTGGGACGGCAGCTGGAAACACCATATATTTT; cdr3_aa: CASSLVGTAAGNTIYF
j_call: TRBJ2-1; v_call: TRBV7-2; clone_size: .; d_call: .; cdr3_nt: TGTGTCAGCAGCTTAGCACAGGGTGGTCGAGATGAGCAGTTCTTC; cdr3_aa: CVSSLAQGGRDEQFF
j_call: TRBJ2-3; v_call: TRBV7-2; clone_size: few; d_call: .; cdr3_nt: TGTGCCAGCAGCTTGTGGGAAGGGGATACGCAGTATTTT; cdr3_aa: CASSLWEGDTQYF
j_call: TRBJ2-2; v_call: TRBV19; clone_size: .; d_call: .; cdr3_nt: TGTGCCAGTAGTACGCGGGGTTCGGACACCGGGGAGCTGTTTTTT; cdr3_aa: CASSTRGSDTGELFF
j_call: TRBJ2-3; v_call: TRBV20-1; clone_size: .; d_call: .; cdr3_nt: TGCAGTGCTCCCAAGGCAGAGAGCACAGATACGCAGTATTTT; cdr3_aa: CSAPKAESTDTQYF
j_call: TRBJ2-1; v_call: TRBV2; clone_size: .; d_call: TRBD2; cdr3_nt: TGTGCCAGCAGACTAGGACTAGGGTACAATGAGCAGTTCTTC; cdr3_aa: CASRLGLGYNEQFF